This T cell receptor beta chain was identified during a study of molecular identifiers for immune sequencing clone quantification. Study-wide context: Naive CD8 RNA (20,000 or 100,000 cells) was divided into five aliquots, with four sequenced.

This clonotype has a count of ten or more. The V end was cut by 10 bases, the J end by 6 bases, with 13 bases between. CDR3 size: 11 residues. Looked up from germline, CDR1 is MGHDK and CDR2 is SYGVNS. Sorting recovered naive CD8 T cells on a CD8+CD4-CCR7+CD45RA+ profile. As previously described, bulk TCR libraries were made using listed TCR primers. One entry per CDR3 protein, called by TCRdb with MiXCR from the PCR reads. The sample holds about 70,000 distinct CDR3 sequences, around 18% seen once. The sample consisted of naive CD8+ T cells from blood, with Jurkat cell RNA spiked in. Subset: FACS-sorted CD8+CD4-CCR7+CD45RA+ naive T cells. This sequence joins TRBV25-1 and TRBJ2-7; possible D gene TRBD2, 6 bases. The sequence was obtained from a human donor in good health. Some libraries in this study had Jurkat cell RNA spiked in. DNA for the CDR3: TGTGCCACCCTACTGGGGGGCGAGCAGTACTTC. This encodes CATLLGGEQYF.